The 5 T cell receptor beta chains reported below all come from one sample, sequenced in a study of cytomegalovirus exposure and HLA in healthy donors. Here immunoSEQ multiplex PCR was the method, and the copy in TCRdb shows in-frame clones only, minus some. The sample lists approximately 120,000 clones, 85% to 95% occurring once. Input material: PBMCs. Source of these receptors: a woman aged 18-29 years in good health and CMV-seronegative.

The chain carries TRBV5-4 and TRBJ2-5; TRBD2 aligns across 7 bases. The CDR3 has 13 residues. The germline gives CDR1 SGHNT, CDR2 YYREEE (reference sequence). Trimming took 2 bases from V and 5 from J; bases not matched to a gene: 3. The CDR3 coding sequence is TGTGCCAGCAGCTTTGGGGGGGAGGAGACCCAGTACTTC. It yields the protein CASSFGGEETQYF.

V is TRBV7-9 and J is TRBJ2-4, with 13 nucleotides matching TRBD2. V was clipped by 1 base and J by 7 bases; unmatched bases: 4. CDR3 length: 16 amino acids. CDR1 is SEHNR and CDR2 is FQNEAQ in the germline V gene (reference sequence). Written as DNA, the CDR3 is TGTGCCAGCAGCTTAGTTGGGACTAGCGGGACCAACATTCAGTACTTC. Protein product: CASSLVGTSGTNIQYF.

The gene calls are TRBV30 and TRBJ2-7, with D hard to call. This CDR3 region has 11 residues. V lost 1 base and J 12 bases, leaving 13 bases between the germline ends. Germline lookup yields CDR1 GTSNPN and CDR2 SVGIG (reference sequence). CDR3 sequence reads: CAWSGPDRRYF. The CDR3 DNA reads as TGTGCCTGGAGTGGACCCGACCGGAGGTACTTC. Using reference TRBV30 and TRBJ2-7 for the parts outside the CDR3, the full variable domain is SQTIHQWPATLVQPVGSPLSLECTVEGTSNPNLYWYRQAAGRGLQLLFYSVGIGQISSEVPQNLSASRPQDRQFILSSKKLLLSDSGFYLCAWSGPDRRYFGPGTRLTVT.

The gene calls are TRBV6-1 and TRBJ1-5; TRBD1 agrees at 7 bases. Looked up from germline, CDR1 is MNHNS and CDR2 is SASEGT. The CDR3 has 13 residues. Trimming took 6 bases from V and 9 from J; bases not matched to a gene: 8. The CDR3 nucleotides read TGTGCCAGCAGGGACAGGATGGGTTGGCCCCAGCATTTT. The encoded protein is CASRDRMGWPQHF.

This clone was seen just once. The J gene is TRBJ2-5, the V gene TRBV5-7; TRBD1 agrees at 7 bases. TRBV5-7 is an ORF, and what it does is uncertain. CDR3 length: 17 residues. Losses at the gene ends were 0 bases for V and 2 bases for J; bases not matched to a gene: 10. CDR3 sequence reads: CASSLVTTGSLQETQYF. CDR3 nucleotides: TGTGCCAGCAGCTTGGTTACGACAGGGTCGTTGCAAGAGACCCAGTACTTC.